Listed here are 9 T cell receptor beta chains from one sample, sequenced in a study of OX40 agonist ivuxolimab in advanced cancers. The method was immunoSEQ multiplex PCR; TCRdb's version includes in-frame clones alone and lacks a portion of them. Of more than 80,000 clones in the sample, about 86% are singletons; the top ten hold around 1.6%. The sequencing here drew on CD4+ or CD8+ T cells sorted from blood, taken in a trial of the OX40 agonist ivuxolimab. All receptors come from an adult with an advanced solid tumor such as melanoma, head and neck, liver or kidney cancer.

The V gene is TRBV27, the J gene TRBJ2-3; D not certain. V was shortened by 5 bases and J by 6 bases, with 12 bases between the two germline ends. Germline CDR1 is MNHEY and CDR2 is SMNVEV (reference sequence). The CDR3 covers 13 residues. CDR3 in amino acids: CASSVLGADTQYF. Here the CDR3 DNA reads TGTGCCAGCAGTGTCCTGGGTGCGGATACGCAGTATTTT.

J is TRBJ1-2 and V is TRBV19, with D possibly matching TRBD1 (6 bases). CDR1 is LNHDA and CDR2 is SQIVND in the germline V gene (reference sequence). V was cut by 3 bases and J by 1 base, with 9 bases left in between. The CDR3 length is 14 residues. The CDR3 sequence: CASSILDSNYGYTF. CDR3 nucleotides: TGTGCCAGTAGTATTCTGGACAGTAACTATGGCTACACCTTC.

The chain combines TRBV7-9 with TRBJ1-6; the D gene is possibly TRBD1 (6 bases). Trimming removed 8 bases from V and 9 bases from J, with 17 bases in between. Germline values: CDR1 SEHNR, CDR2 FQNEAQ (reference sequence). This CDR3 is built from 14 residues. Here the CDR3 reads CASRGEGGSSPLHF. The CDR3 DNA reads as TGTGCCAGCCGAGGGGAGGGGGGCAGTTCACCCCTCCACTTT.

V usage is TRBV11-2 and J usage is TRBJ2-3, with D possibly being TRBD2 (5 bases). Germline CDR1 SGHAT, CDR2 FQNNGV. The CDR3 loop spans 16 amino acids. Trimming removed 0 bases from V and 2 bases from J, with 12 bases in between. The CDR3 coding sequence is TGTGCCAGCAGCTTAGAACTAGACGGGTCCACAGATACGCAGTATTTT. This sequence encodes CASSLELDGSTDTQYF.

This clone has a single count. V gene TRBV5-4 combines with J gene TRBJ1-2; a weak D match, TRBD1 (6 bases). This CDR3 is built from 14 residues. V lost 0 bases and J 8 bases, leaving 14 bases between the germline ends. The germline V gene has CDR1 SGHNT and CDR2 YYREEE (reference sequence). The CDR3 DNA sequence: TGTGCCAGCAGCTTGGTGGCGGGGGCGGAGGGCTACACCTTC. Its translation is CASSLVAGAEGYTF.

CDR3 region: CASSPGGGSYEQYF. For the CDR3, the DNA is TGCGCCAGCAGCCCAGGGGGGGGCTCCTACGAGCAGTACTTC. The J gene is TRBJ2-7, the V gene TRBV5-1, with D possibly being TRBD1 or TRBD2 (7 bases each). The V gene lost 4 bases and the J gene lost 0 bases, with 11 bases spanning the gap. The CDR3 covers 14 residues. The germline V gene has CDR1 SGHRS and CDR2 YFSETQ.

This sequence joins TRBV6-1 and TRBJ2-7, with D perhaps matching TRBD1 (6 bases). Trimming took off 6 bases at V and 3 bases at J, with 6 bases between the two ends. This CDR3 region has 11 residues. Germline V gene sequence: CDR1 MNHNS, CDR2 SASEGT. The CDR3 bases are TGTGCCAGCAGACAGGGCTACGAGCAGTACTTC. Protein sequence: CASRQGYEQYF.

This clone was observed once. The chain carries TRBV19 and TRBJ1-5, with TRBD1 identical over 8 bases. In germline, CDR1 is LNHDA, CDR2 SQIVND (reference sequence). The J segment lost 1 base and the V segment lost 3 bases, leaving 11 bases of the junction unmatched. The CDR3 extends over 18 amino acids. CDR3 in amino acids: CASSMGQVTGVSNQPQHF. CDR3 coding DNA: TGTGCCAGTAGTATGGGACAGGTTACGGGGGTAAGCAATCAGCCCCAGCATTTT.

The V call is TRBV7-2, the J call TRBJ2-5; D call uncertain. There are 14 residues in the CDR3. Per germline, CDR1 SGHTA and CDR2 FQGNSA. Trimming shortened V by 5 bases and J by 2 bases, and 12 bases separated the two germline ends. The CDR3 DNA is TGTGCCAGCAGCGCCCGACTGGGGCAAGAGACCCAGTACTTC. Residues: CASSARLGQETQYF.